One and the same sample provided the 9 T cell receptor beta chains below, sequenced in a study of Ad26.COV2.S vaccination and SARS-CoV-2 variants. Clones were sequenced by immunoSEQ multiplex PCR, and TCRdb holds only the in-frame ones, with some missing. Of some 330,000 clones listed, 85% to 90% are singletons. Treatment in this sample: over 15 received Ad26.COV2.S at low or high dose, single or two shots; about 5 received placebo; per-sample allocation not given. Sampling happened 63 days after the first vaccine or placebo injection. Sequenced material: peripheral blood, taken in a trial of Ad26.COV2.S vaccine versus placebo. Receptors originate from a person aged 18-60 years who received the Ad26.COV2.S COVID-19 vaccine or a placebo.

In this sample, this clone turned up a few times. This chain links TRBV6-2 or TRBV6-3 with TRBJ1-5; 9 bases map to TRBD1. This CDR3 spans 16 amino acids. CDR1 MNHEY and CDR2 SVGEGT come from the germline V gene. Trimming cost V 4 bases and J 9 bases; bases outside gene matches: 13. CDR3 sequence (DNA): TGTGCCAGCAGTTCCCGGGACAGGGCCCTACTTGCGCCCCAGCATTTT. Translating gives CASSSRDRALLAPQHF.

This chain uses TRBV19 with TRBJ2-3; maybe TRBD2 (5 bases). Germline values: CDR1 LNHDA, CDR2 SQIVND (reference sequence). Between the trimmed V and J ends, which lost 4 bases and 4 bases, there was a span of 18 bases. The CDR3 loop spans 16 amino acids. The CDR3 reads CASSKRVPSRADTQYF. The CDR3 DNA reads as TGTGCCAGTAGTAAACGCGTGCCTAGCCGGGCAGATACGCAGTATTTT.

This clone came up once. The gene calls are TRBV13 and TRBJ1-1; a weak D match, TRBD1 (6 bases). The CDR3 consists of 14 residues. Per germline, CDR1 PRHDT and CDR2 FYEKMQ (reference sequence). CDR3 sequence (DNA): TGTGCAGGAAGGGAGGGGGTGTCTGACACTGAAGCTTTCTTT. Translating gives CAGREGVSDTEAFF.

V gene TRBV20-1 combines with J gene TRBJ1-1, with D hard to call. Germline CDR1 DFQATT, CDR2 SNEGSKA (reference sequence). The CDR3 totals 11 residues. Trimming cost V 3 bases and J 7 bases, with 9 bases left between them. CDR3 protein: CSASPVREAFF. The CDR3 DNA sequence: TGCAGTGCTAGCCCCGTGCGTGAAGCTTTCTTT.

This chain connects TRBV25-1 to TRBJ2-2; 10 positions match TRBD2. Germline lookup yields CDR1 MGHDK and CDR2 SYGVNS. The ends lost 3 bases at V and 5 bases at J; junction bases unmatched: 3. The CDR3 has 15 residues. The CDR3 loop is CASSDSGRVTGELFF. The CDR3 bases are TGTGCCAGCAGTGACAGCGGGAGGGTGACCGGGGAGCTGTTTTTT.

The chain combines TRBV4-1 with TRBJ2-1; TRBD1 matches 7 bases. The length of the CDR3 is 16 residues. The V gene's germline CDR1 is MGHRA and CDR2 YSYEKL. V shed 1 base, J shed 6 bases, and the junction held 9 bases outside the gene matches. CDR3 loop: CASSQALRGPGNEQFF. The CDR3 nucleotides are TGCGCCAGCAGCCAAGCTTTGAGGGGGCCGGGCAATGAGCAGTTCTTC.

This rearrangement joins TRBV19 to TRBJ1-1, with TRBD1 matching 7 bases. The germline V gene has CDR1 LNHDA and CDR2 SQIVND (reference sequence). V lost 6 bases, J lost 0 bases, and 4 bases stayed unmatched. CDR3 length: 14 amino acids. The CDR3 region is CASSGGQMNTEAFF. The CDR3 nucleotides read TGTGCCAGTAGCGGGGGACAGATGAACACTGAAGCTTTCTTT. Based on the CDR3 plus reference TRBV19 and TRBJ1-1, the full variable domain is DGGITQSPKYLFRKEGQNVTLSCEQNLNHDAMYWYRQDPGQGLRLIYYSQIVNDFQKGDIAEGYSVSREKKESFPLTVTSAQKNPTAFYLCASSGGQMNTEAFFGQGTRLTVV.

The sample holds a few counts of this clone. The chain recombines TRBV2 with TRBJ2-7, with TRBD1 identical over 8 bases. The germline gives CDR1 SNHLY, CDR2 FYNNEI. The trim removed 5 bases at V and 1 base at J, leaving 7 bases unmatched. This CDR3 is 15 amino acids long. In DNA, the CDR3 is TGTGCCAGCAGTACCTCCGGACAGGGTTCCTACGAGCAGTACTTC. As protein: CASSTSGQGSYEQYF.

The chain carries TRBV19 and TRBJ1-1; D possibly corresponds to TRBD1 (5 bases). V lost 6 bases and J lost 1, with 9 bases in between. The germline V gene has CDR1 LNHDA and CDR2 SQIVND (reference sequence). This CDR3 region has 13 residues. CDR3 loop: CASRMTENTEAFF. The CDR3 DNA follows: TGTGCCAGTAGGATGACAGAGAACACTGAAGCTTTCTTT.